This TCR beta chain was observed in a study of response to subunit inactivated influenza vaccine. TCRdb re-called the RT-PCR reads with MiXCR, one entry per CDR3 protein. The sample includes 500,000 or so distinct CDR3 sequences, 16% of them seen just once. Study-level results: Authors suggested few new T cells are recruited by each seasonal influenza vaccination.

This CDR3 comprises 17 residues. Looked up from germline, CDR1 is DFQATT and CDR2 is SNEGSKA (reference sequence). The J segment lost 1 base and the V segment lost 3 bases, leaving 10 bases of the junction unmatched. To note about this clonotype: Its antigen is still unknown.

The chain combines TRBV20-1 with TRBJ2-2; 8 bases map to TRBD1. This sequence originates from a man aged 45-69 years who received an inactivated influenza vaccine. This material consisted of CD4+ T cells sorted from PBMCs, taken about 23 months after vaccination. The CDR3 sequence: CSASGGQGKLNTGELFF. CDR3 nucleotides: TGCAGTGCTAGCGGCGGACAGGGCAAACTGAACACCGGGGAGCTGTTTTTT.